These 4 T cell receptor beta chains came from one sample sequenced in a study of T cells after posttransplantation cyclophosphamide. The table came from immunoSEQ multiplex PCR; TCRdb's copy has only in-frame clones and leaves some out. The data hold about 11,000 clones, with just under 85% observed a single time. Cyclophosphamide on days +3 and +4 followed busulfan-fludarabine conditioning and a marrow graft. This sample comprised PBMCs, obtained about 2,000 days after allogeneic stem cell transplant with posttransplant cyclophosphamide. The origin of the receptors is a female patient aged 50-65 years who received an allogeneic stem cell transplant from a related donor, was CMV-positive, and had no GVHD. Some T cells may have originated in the graft donor.

The rearrangement uses TRBV6-1 and TRBJ1-3; D may be TRBD1 (5 bases). The CDR3 contains 15 residues. With 5 bases removed from V and 3 bases from J, the gap between germline ends came to 14 bases. The germline CDR1 and CDR2 sequences are MNHNS and SASEGT. CDR3 in amino acids: CASSLSRQLGNTIYF. The CDR3 DNA sequence: TGTGCCAGCAGTCTAAGTAGACAGCTTGGAAACACCATATATTTT.

This clone was seen a few times. This chain joins TRBV7-9 and TRBJ2-7; D might be TRBD1 (5 bases). V lost 3 bases and J 2 bases, leaving 11 bases between the germline ends. CDR3 length: 14 residues. Germline V gene lookup returns CDR1 SEHNR and CDR2 FQNEAQ (reference sequence). The CDR3 DNA is TGTGCCAGCAGCTTTAGGACACCGGCCTACGAGCAGTACTTC. As protein: CASSFRTPAYEQYF.

The J gene is TRBJ2-7, the V gene TRBV7-2, with 11 bases matching TRBD2. V lost 6 bases and J lost 5; bases outside the gene matches: 15. CDR1 SGHTA and CDR2 FQGNSA come from the germline V gene. The CDR3 runs to 17 residues. CDR3 sequence (DNA): TGTGCCAGCAGAGAACCGGGACTAGCGGCCAAGGGGCACGAGCAGTACTTC. Protein sequence: CASREPGLAAKGHEQYF.

The chain is built from TRBV2 and TRBJ2-6, with TRBD1 matching 10 bases. After removal of 4 bases from V and 1 base from J, the junction contained 4 bases not matched to a gene. The CDR3 totals 17 residues. CDR1 is SNHLY, CDR2 FYNNEI, per germline. The CDR3 is CASSGTGGSSGANVLTF. The CDR3 nucleotides read TGTGCCAGCAGTGGGACAGGGGGAAGTTCTGGGGCCAACGTCCTGACTTTC.